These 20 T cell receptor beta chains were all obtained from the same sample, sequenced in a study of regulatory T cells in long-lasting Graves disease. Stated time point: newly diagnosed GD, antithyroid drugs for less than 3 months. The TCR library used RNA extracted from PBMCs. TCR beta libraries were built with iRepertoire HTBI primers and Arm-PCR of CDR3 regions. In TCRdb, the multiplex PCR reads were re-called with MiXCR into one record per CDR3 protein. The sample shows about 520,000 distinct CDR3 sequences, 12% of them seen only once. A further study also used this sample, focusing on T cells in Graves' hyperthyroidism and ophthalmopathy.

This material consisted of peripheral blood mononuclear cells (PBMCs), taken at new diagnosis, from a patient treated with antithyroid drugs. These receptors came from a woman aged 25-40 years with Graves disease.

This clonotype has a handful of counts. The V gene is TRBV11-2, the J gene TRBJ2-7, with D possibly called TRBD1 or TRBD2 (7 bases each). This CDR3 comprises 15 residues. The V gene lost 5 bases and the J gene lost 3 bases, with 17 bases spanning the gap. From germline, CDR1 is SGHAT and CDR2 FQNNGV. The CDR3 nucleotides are TGTGCCAGCAGCCGAGGGGGGGACAGATACTACGAGCAGTACTTC. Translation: CASSRGGDRYYEQYF. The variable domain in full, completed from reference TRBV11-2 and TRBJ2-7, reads EAGVAQSPRYKIIEKRQSVAFWCNPISGHATLYWYQQILGQGPKLLIQFQNNGVVDDSQLPKDRFSAERLKGVDSTLKIQPAKLEDSAVYLCASSRGGDRYYEQYFGPGTRLTVT.

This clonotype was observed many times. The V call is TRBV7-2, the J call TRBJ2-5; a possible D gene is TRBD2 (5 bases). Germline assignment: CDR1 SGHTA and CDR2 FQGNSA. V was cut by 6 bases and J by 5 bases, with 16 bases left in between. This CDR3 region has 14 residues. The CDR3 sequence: CASRFAEGDETQYF. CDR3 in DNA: TGTGCCAGCAGGTTCGCCGAGGGAGATGAGACCCAGTACTTC.

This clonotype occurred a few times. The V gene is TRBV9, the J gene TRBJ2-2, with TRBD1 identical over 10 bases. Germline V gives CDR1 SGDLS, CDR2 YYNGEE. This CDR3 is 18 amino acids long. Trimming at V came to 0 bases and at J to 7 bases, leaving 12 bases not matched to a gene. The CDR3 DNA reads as TGTGCCAGCAGCGTAGGGGACAGGGGTCCGGGCAGATTCGGGGAGCTGTTTTTT. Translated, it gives CASSVGDRGPGRFGELFF.

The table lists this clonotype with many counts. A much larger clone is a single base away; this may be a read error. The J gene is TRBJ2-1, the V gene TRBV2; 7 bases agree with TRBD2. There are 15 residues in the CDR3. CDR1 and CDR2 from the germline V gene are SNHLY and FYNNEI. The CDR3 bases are TGTGCCGGCAGTTCCAAGCGGGAAATTAGCAATGAGCAGTTCTTC. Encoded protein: CAGSSKREISNEQFF.

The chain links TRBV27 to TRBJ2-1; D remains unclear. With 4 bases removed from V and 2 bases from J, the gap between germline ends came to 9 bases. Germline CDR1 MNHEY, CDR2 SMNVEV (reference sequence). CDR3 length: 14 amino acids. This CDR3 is CASSSQLAYNEQFF. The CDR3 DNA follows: TGTGCCAGCAGTTCTCAATTGGCCTACAATGAGCAGTTCTTC.

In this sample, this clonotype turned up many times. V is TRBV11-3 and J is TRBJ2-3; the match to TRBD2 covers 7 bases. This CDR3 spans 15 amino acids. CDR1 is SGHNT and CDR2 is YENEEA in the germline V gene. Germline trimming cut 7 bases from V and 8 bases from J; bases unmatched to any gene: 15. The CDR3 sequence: CASTEGGGGSGTQYF. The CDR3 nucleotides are TGTGCCAGCACCGAAGGAGGCGGGGGTTCCGGTACGCAGTATTTT.

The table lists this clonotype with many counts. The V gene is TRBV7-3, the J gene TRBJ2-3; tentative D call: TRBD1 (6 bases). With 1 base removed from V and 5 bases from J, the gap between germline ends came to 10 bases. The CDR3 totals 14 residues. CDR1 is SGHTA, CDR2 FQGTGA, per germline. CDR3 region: CASSLMGAGDTQYF. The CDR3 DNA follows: TGTGCCAGCAGCTTAATGGGGGCGGGAGATACGCAGTATTTT.

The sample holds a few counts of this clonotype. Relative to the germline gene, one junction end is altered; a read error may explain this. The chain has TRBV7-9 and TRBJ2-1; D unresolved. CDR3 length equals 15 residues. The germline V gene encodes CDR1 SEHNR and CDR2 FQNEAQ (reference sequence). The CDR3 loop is CASSPGRVSSNEQFF. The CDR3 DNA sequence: TGTGCCAGCAGCCCAGGACGCGTTTCCTCCAATGAGCAGTTCTTC.

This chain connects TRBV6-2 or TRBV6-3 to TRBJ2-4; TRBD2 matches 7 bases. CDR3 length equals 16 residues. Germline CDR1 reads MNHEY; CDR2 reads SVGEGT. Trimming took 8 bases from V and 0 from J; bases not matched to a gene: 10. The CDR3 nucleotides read TGTGCCAGCGGAACTAGGCGGGAGATAGCCAAAAACATTCAGTACTTC. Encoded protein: CASGTRREIAKNIQYF.

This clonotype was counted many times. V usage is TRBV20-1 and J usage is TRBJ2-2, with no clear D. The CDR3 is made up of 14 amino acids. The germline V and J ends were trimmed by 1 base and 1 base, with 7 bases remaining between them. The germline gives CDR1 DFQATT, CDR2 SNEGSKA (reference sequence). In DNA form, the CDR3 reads TGCAGTGCTAGAGTCGGTTTGAACACCGGGGAGCTGTTTTTT. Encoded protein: CSARVGLNTGELFF.

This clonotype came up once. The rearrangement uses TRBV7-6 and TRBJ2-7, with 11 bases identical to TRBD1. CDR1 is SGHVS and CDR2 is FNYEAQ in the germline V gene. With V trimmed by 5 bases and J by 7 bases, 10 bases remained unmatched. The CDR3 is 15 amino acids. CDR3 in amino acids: CASSPRTGGAGEQYF. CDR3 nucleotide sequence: TGTGCCAGCAGCCCGAGGACAGGGGGCGCTGGGGAGCAGTACTTC. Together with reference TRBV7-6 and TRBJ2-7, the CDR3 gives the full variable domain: GAGVSQSPRYKVTKRGQDVALRCDPISGHVSLYWYRQALGQGPEFLTYFNYEAQQDKSGLPNDRFSAERPEGSISTLTIQRTEQRDSAMYRCASSPRTGGAGEQYFGPGTRLTVT.

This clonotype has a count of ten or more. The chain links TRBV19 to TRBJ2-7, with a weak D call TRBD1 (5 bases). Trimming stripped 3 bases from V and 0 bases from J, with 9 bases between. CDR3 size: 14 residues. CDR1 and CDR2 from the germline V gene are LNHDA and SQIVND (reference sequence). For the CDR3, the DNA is TGTGCCAGTAGTATCGGACACGGCTCCTACGAGCAGTACTTC. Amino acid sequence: CASSIGHGSYEQYF.

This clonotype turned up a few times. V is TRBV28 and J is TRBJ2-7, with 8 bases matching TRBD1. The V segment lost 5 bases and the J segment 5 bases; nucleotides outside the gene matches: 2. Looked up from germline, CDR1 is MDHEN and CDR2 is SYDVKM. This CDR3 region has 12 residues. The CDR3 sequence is CASSTQGDEQYF. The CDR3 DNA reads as TGTGCCAGCAGTACACAGGGGGACGAGCAGTACTTC.

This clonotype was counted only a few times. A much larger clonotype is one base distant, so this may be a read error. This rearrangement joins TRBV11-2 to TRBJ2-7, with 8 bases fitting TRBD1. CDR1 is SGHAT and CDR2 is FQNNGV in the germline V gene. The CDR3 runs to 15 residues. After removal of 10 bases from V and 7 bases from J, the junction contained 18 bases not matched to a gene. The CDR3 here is CATQGAGAEYNEQYF. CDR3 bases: TGTGCCACCCAGGGGGCAGGAGCGGAGTACAATGAGCAGTACTTC. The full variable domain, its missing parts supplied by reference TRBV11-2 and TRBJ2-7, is EAGVAQSPRYKIIEKRQSVAFWCNPISGHATLYWYQQILGQGPKLLIQFQNNGVVDDSQLPKDRFSAERLKGVDSTLKIQPAKLEDSAVYLCATQGAGAEYNEQYFGPGTRLTVT.

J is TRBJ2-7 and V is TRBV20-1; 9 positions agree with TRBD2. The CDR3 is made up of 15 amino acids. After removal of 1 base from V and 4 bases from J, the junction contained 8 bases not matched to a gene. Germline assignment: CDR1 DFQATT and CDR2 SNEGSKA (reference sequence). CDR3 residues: CSARAGLAGTYEQYF. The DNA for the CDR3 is TGCAGTGCTAGAGCGGGGCTAGCGGGAACGTACGAGCAGTACTTC.

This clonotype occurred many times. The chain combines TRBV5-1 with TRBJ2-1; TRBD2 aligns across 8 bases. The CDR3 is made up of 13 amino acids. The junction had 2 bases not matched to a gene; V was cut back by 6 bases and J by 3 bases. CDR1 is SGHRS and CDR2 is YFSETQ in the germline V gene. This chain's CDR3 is CASNGRDYNEQFF. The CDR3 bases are TGCGCCAGCAACGGGAGGGACTACAATGAGCAGTTCTTC.

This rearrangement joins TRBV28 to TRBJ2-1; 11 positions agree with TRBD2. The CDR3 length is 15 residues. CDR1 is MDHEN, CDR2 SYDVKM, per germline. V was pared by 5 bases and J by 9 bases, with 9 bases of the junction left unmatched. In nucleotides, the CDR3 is TGTGCCAGCAGTGAGACTCTAGCGGGAGGCGGTGAGCAGTTCTTC. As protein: CASSETLAGGGEQFF. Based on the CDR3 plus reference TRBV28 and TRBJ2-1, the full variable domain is DVKVTQSSRYLVKRTGEKVFLECVQDMDHENMFWYRQDPGLGLRLIYFSYDVKMKEKGDIPEGYSVSREKKERFSLILESASTNQTSMYLCASSETLAGGGEQFFGPGTRLTVL.

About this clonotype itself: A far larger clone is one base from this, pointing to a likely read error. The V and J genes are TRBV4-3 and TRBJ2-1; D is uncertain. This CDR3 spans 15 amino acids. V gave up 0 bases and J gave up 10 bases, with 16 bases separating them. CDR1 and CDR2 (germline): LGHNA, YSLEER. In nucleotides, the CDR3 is TGCGCCAGCAGCCAAGATCAGGCCCCGATCTACGAGCAGTTCTTC. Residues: CASSQDQAPIYEQFF.

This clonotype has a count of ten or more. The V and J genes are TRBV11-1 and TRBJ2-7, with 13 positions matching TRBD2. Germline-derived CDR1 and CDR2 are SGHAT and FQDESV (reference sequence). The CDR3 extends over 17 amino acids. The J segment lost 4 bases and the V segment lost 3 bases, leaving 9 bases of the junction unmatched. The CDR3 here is CASSFGTSGMVRYEQYF. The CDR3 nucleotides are TGTGCCAGCAGCTTCGGGACTAGCGGGATGGTCAGATACGAGCAGTACTTC.

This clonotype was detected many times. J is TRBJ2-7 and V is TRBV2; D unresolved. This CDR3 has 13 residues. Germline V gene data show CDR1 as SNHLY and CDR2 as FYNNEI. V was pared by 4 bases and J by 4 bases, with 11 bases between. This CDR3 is CASSVPYPYEQYF. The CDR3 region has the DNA TGTGCCAGCAGTGTCCCCTATCCGTACGAGCAGTACTTC.